The 6 T cell receptor beta chains in this list originate from one sample, sequenced in a study of blood T cell repertoires in COVID-19. Sequencing used immunoSEQ multiplex PCR; TCRdb keeps in-frame clones, though not all of them. The table lists 330,000 or so clones, approximately 90% of them singletons. Sequences were obtained from peripheral blood. All receptors come from a man under 40 with COVID-19, enrolled during active disease.

V gene TRBV11-2 combines with J gene TRBJ1-2, with 10 bases that match TRBD1. With V trimmed by 5 bases and J by 3 bases, 9 bases remained unmatched. The V gene's germline CDR1 is SGHAT and CDR2 FQNNGV. The CDR3 is made up of 16 amino acids. The CDR3 spells CASSKDRGRGDYGYTF. The CDR3 DNA reads TGTGCCAGCAGCAAAGACAGGGGGCGCGGGGACTATGGCTACACCTTC.

The chain couples TRBV19 to TRBJ2-3; D may be TRBD2 (6 bases). V lost 7 bases, J lost 4 bases, and 18 bases lay in between. The CDR3 has 15 amino acids. CDR1 and CDR2 from the germline V gene are LNHDA and SQIVND (reference sequence). The DNA of the CDR3 is TGTGCCAGTAAACCAGGAAGGGGCGGGGCAGATACGCAGTATTTT. It specifies CASKPGRGGADTQYF.

This clone was observed once. The chain links TRBV5-1 to TRBJ2-6; 12 bases are a match to TRBD2. The CDR3 loop spans 19 amino acids. The V gene end was trimmed by 0 bases and the J gene end by 0 bases; junction bases not matched to a gene: 4. Germline V gene sequence: CDR1 SGHRS, CDR2 YFSETQ. The CDR3 is CASSLGLAGALSGANVLTF. The CDR3 region has the DNA TGCGCCAGCAGCTTGGGACTAGCGGGGGCCCTCTCTGGGGCCAACGTCCTGACTTTC.

This clone was counted once. The chain joins TRBV9 to TRBJ2-2, with 12 bases matching TRBD2. Germline V gene sequence: CDR1 SGDLS, CDR2 YYNGEE. The CDR3 totals 16 residues. V gave up 4 bases and J gave up 3 bases; unmatched junction bases: 4. CDR3 protein: CASSPRLAGDTGELFF. The CDR3 DNA follows: TGTGCCAGCAGCCCCCGACTAGCGGGAGACACCGGGGAGCTGTTTTTT.

The chain uses TRBV14 and TRBJ2-2, with 7 bases matching TRBD1. This CDR3 has 17 residues. Trimming removed 1 base from V and 0 bases from J; junction bases left unmatched: 5. Germline V CDR1 and CDR2: SGHDN, FVKESK. The CDR3 DNA is TGTGCCAGCAGCCAAGTTTACGGGACAGCGAACACCGGGGAGCTGTTTTTT. Its protein product is CASSQVYGTANTGELFF.

V usage is TRBV7-2 and J usage is TRBJ2-2; perhaps TRBD2 as D (7 bases). V lost 1 base to trimming and J lost 4 bases, with 16 bases between them. This CDR3 is 17 amino acids long. CDR1 SGHTA and CDR2 FQGNSA come from the germline V gene. The CDR3 DNA reads as TGTGCCAGCAGCTTAGGCCCACCTGGGGGGGCCACCGGGGAGCTGTTTTTT. Amino acids: CASSLGPPGGATGELFF.